A selection of T cell receptor beta chains follows, all from one sample in a study of cytomegalovirus exposure and HLA in healthy donors. Using immunoSEQ multiplex PCR, the repertoire was profiled, and TCRdb retains in-frame clones only, with some absent. The sample holds approximately 59,000 clones, 55% to 75% seen once. The source material was PBMCs. The receptor set was obtained from a man aged 40-49 years in good health and CMV-seropositive. Each CDR3 is given with its conserved first and last residue. Each record gives: D gene, V gene, J gene, CDR3 protein. A D gene is named only where the DNA matches it firmly.

>-|TRBV4-3|TRBJ2-5
CASSQRGSQPGETQYF
>TRBD1|TRBV4-1|TRBJ1-2
CASSHEGQALSGYTF
>-|TRBV19|TRBJ2-7
CASSIGLGQVYEQYF
>TRBD2|TRBV9|TRBJ2-1
CASSRSGTSNEQFF
>TRBD1|TRBV7-9|TRBJ2-1
CASSLNRDRRDNEQFF
>TRBD2|TRBV19|TRBJ2-3
CASSDRGTSGITDTQYF
>-|TRBV4-1|TRBJ1-4
CASSPHPGGRNEKLFF
>-|TRBV27|TRBJ2-2
CASRGQITGELFF
>-|TRBV6-1|TRBJ2-7
CASRTVSSYEQYF
>-|TRBV10-3|TRBJ2-7
CAISPLGGQGFSHEQYF
>-|TRBV7-8|TRBJ2-3
CASSLGQRSTDTQYF
>TRBD2|TRBV7-9|TRBJ2-2
CASSAGLAGAGELFF
>-|TRBV11-3|TRBJ1-1
CASLLLSEAFF
>TRBD2|TRBV7-2|TRBJ2-7
CASSLGTSGHEQYF
>TRBD1|TRBV27|TRBJ1-2
CASSSQGAGYGYTF
>TRBD1|TRBV27|TRBJ1-1
CASSPLQGARTEAFF
>-|TRBV7-3|TRBJ2-1
CASNLRGGGEQFF
>-|TRBV10-3|TRBJ2-3
CAISEGHTTDTQYF
>-|TRBV29-1|TRBJ1-3
CSATETASGNTIYF
>-|TRBV19|TRBJ2-7
CASSARAETGYSSYEQYF
>-|TRBV9|TRBJ1-4
CASSTRPAEVNEKLFF
>TRBD2|TRBV29-1|TRBJ2-2
CSAGGLAGSGELFF
>-|TRBV29-1|TRBJ2-3
CSVGHRAGLTDTQYF